This record covers a single TCR beta chain. Its antigen is unknown. The entry originates in a study of OX40 agonist ivuxolimab in advanced cancers. Generated by immunoSEQ multiplex PCR, the TCRdb table keeps only in-frame clones and is missing some. The sample holds about 130,000 clones, roughly 92% seen once. V lost 5 bases, J lost 0 bases, and 2 bases stayed unmatched. The CDR3 has 15 amino acids. Per germline, CDR1 SNHLY and CDR2 FYNNEI. Autoimmune disease history or systemic immunosuppression led to patients being barred. Blood got drawn at baseline, again on cycle 4 day 1, and then on cycle 7 day 1. Study results and caveats: Certain nonresponders likewise exhibited a low normalized T-cell clonal expansion.

The chain is built from TRBV2 and TRBJ2-5; 11 bases are a match to TRBD2. Sequencing was performed on CD4+ or CD8+ T cells sorted from blood, taken in a trial of the OX40 agonist ivuxolimab. The clonotype was recovered from an adult with an advanced solid tumor such as melanoma, head and neck, liver or kidney cancer. CDR3 loop: CASSRTSGYQETQYF. The CDR3 nucleotides are TGTGCCAGCAGTCGGACTAGCGGGTACCAAGAGACCCAGTACTTC.